A selection of T cell receptor beta chains follows, all from one sample in a study of cytomegalovirus exposure and HLA in healthy donors. The table came from immunoSEQ multiplex PCR; TCRdb's copy has only in-frame clones and leaves some out. The repertoire consists of 250,000 to 300,000 clones, with 65% to 90% occurring once and the leading ten covering about 1%. Specimen: PBMCs. The receptors stem from a woman aged 18-35 years in good health and CMV-seronegative. CDR3s include the opening cysteine and the closing phenylalanine or tryptophan. Fields, in order: clone size, V gene, D gene, J gene, CDR3 protein, CDR3 DNA. A D gene is named only where the DNA matches it firmly. Where a row states a size, it is once, few, many or the class of an expanded clone; other rows omit it.

.,TRBV13,.,TRBJ1-1,CASSPLSGENTEAFF,TGTGCCAGCAGCCCTCTTTCGGGGGAGAACACTGAAGCTTTCTTT
.,TRBV4-3,TRBD1,TRBJ2-5,CASSQGVGGGQETQYF,TGCGCCAGCAGCCAAGGGGTAGGGGGCGGCCAAGAGACCCAGTACTTC
.,TRBV7-8,.,TRBJ1-5,CASRLGYPELDNQPQHF,TGTGCCAGCCGACTAGGTTATCCTGAGTTGGACAATCAGCCCCAGCATTTT
.,TRBV5-1,.,TRBJ2-3,CASSPAGSTDTQYF,TGCGCCAGCAGCCCAGCAGGAAGTACAGATACGCAGTATTTT
.,TRBV15,.,TRBJ2-5,CATSKRAQETQYF,TGTGCCACCAGCAAACGAGCACAAGAGACCCAGTACTTC
.,TRBV11-2,TRBD1,TRBJ1-1,CASSLTTGATFF,TGTGCCAGCAGCTTAACTACAGGGGCGACTTTCTTT
.,TRBV6-6,TRBD2,TRBJ2-7,CASSYPGAGGYEQYF,TGTGCCAGCAGTTACCCCGGAGCGGGGGGCTACGAGCAGTACTTC
.,TRBV5-6,TRBD1,TRBJ2-2,CASSLLTGVDTGELFF,TGTGCCAGCAGCTTATTGACAGGGGTAGACACCGGGGAGCTGTTTTTT
.,TRBV30,.,TRBJ2-5,CAWSVRRRVETQYF,TGTGCCTGGAGTGTAAGAAGGCGGGTGGAGACCCAGTACTTC
.,TRBV19,TRBD1,TRBJ1-5,CASRQGAVYQPQHF,TGTGCCAGTAGGCAGGGGGCGGTCTATCAGCCCCAGCATTTT
once,TRBV5-4,.,TRBJ2-7,CASSLRFGDSEYF,TGTGCCAGCAGCTTGAGGTTCGGGGACTCGGAGTACTTC
.,TRBV6-6,.,TRBJ1-1,CASSRIRANTEAFF,TGTGCCAGCAGTCGGATCAGGGCAAACACTGAAGCTTTCTTT
once,TRBV5-6,.,TRBJ1-1,CASSFQGGGEAFF,TGTGCCAGCAGCTTCCAGGGTGGGGGCGAAGCTTTCTTT
.,TRBV15,.,TRBJ2-1,CATSRERSSYNEQFF,TGTGCCACCAGCAGAGAGAGATCCTCCTACAATGAGCAGTTCTTC
.,TRBV19,TRBD1,TRBJ2-7,CASSLPGQGYEQYF,TGTGCCAGTAGTCTCCCTGGACAGGGCTACGAGCAGTACTTC
.,TRBV29-1,TRBD2,TRBJ2-1,CSVRVLLAVDNEQFF,TGCAGCGTTAGGGTTTTACTAGCGGTAGACAATGAGCAGTTCTTC